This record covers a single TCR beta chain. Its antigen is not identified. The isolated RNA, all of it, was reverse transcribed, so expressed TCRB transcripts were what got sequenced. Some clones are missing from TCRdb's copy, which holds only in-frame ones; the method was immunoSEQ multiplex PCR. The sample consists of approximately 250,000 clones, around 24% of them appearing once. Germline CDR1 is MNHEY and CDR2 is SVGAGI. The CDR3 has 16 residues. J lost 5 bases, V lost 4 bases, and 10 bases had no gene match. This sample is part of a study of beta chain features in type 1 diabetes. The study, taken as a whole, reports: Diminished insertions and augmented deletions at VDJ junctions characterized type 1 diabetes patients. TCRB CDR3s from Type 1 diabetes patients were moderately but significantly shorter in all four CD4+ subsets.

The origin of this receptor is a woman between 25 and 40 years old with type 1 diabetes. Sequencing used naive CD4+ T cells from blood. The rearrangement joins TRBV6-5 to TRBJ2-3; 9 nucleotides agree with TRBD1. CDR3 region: CASSFSGTGTVDTQYF. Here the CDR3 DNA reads TGTGCCAGCAGTTTTTCCGGGACAGGGACGGTAGATACGCAGTATTTT.